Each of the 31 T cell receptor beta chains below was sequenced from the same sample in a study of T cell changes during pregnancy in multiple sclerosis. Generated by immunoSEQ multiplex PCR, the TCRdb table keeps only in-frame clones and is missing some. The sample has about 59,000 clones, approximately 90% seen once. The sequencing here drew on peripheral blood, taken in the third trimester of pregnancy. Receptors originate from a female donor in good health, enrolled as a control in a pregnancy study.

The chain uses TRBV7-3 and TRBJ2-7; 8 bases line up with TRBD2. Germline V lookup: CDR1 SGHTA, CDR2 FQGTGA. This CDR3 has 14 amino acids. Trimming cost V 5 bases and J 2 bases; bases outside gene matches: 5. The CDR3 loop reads CASSPTSGPYEQYF. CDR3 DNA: TGTGCCAGCAGCCCCACTAGCGGCCCCTACGAGCAGTACTTC.

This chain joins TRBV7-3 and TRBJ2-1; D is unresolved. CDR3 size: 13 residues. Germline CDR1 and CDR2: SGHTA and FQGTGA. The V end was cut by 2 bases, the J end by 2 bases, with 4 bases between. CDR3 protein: CASSLGPYNEQFF. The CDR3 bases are TGTGCCAGCAGCTTAGGGCCCTACAATGAGCAGTTCTTC.

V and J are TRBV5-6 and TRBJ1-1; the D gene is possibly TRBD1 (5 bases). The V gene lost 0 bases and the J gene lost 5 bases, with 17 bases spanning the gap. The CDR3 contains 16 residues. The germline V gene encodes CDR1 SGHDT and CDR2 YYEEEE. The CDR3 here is CASSLAVPGGWTEAFF. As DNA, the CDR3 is TGTGCCAGCAGCTTGGCCGTGCCGGGGGGTTGGACTGAAGCTTTCTTT.

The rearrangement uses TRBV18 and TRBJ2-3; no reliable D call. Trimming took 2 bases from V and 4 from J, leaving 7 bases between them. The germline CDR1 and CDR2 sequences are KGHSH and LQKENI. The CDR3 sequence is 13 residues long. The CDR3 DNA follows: TGTGCCAGCTCACCATCCTTCGCAGATACGCAGTATTTT. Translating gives CASSPSFADTQYF. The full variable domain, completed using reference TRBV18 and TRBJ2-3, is NAGVMQNPRHLVRRRGQEARLRCSPMKGHSHVYWYRQLPEEGLKFMVYLQKENIIDESGMPKERFSAEFPKEGPSILRIQQVVRGDSAAYFCASSPSFADTQYFGPGTRLTVL.

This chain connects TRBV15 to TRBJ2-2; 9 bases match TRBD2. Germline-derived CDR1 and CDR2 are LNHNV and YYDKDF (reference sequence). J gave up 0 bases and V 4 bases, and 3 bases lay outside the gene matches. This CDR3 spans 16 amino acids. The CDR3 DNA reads TGTGCCACCAGCACCGCTAGCGGGGCGAACACCGGGGAGCTGTTTTTT. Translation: CATSTASGANTGELFF.

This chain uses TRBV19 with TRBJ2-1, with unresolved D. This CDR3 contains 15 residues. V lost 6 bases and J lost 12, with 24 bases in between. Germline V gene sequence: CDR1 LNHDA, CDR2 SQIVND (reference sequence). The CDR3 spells CASSPGLDGTFGQFF. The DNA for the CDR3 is TGTGCCAGTAGCCCTGGCCTAGACGGCACGTTCGGGCAGTTCTTC.

This CDR3 is CASSSTGGAGQPQHF. DNA for the CDR3: TGTGCCAGCAGTTCTACAGGGGGCGCCGGTCAGCCCCAGCATTTT. J is TRBJ1-5 and V is TRBV6-5, with 9 bases fitting TRBD1. In germline, CDR1 is MNHEY, CDR2 SVGAGI. CDR3 length: 15 residues. Trimming removed 4 bases from V and 6 bases from J; junction bases left unmatched: 7.

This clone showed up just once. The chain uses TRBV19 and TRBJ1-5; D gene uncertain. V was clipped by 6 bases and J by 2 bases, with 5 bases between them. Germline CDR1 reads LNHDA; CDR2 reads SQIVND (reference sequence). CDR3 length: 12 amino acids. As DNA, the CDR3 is TGTGCCAGTAGGGAGGGCAATCAGCCCCAGCATTTT. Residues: CASREGNQPQHF.

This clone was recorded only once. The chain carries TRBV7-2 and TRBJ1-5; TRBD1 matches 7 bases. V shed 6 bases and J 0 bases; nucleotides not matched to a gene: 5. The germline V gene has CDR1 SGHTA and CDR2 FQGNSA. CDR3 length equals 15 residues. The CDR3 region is CASSWDRDSNQPQHF. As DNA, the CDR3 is TGTGCCAGCAGTTGGGACAGAGATAGCAATCAGCCCCAGCATTTT.

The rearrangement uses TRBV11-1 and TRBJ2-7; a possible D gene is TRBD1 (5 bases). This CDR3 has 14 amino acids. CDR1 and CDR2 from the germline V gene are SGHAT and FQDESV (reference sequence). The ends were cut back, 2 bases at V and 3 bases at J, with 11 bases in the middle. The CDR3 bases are TGTGCCAGCAGCTTACGACAGAAAAACTACGAGCAGTACTTC. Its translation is CASSLRQKNYEQYF.

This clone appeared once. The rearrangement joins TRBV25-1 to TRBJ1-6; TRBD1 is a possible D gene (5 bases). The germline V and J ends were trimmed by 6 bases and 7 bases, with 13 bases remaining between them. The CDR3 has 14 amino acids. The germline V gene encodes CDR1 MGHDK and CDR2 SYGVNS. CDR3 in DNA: TGTGCCAGCAGACCTCAGGGAGGAAATTCACCCCTCCACTTT. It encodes CASRPQGGNSPLHF.

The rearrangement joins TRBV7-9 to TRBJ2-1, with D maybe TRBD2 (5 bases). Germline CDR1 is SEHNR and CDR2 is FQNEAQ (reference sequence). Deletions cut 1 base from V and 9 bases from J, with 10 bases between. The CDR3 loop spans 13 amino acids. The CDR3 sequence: CASSLVEGSEQFF. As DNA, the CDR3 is TGTGCCAGCAGCTTAGTAGAGGGTAGTGAGCAGTTCTTC. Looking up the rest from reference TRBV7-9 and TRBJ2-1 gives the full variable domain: DTGVSQNPRHKITKRGQNVTFRCDPISEHNRLYWYRQTLGQGPEFLTYFQNEAQLEKSRLLSDRFSAERPKGSFSTLEIQRTEQGDSAMYLCASSLVEGSEQFFGPGTRLTVL.

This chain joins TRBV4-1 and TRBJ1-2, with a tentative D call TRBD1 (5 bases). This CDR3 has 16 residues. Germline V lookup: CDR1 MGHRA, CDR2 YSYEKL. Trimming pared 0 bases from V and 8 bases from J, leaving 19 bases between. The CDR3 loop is CASSQEGPVQVSGYTF. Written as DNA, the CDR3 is TGCGCCAGCAGCCAAGAAGGACCCGTACAGGTTAGCGGCTACACCTTC.

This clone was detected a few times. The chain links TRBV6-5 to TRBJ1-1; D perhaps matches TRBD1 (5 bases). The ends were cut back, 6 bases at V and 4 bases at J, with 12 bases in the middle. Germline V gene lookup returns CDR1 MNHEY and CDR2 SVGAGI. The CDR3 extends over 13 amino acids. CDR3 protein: CASSPWRGTEAFF. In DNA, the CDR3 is TGTGCCAGCAGCCCCTGGAGGGGCACTGAAGCTTTCTTT.

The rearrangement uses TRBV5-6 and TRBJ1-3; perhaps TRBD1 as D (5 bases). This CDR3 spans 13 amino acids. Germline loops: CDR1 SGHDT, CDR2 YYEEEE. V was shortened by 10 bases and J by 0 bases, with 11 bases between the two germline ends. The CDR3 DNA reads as TGTGCCTATACGGGGGGCTCTGGAAACACCATATATTTT. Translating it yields CAYTGGSGNTIYF.

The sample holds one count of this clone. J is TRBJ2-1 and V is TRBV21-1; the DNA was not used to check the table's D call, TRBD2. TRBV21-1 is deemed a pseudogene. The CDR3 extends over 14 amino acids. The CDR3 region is CASSSGLAGNEQFF. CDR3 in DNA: TGTGCCAGCAGCAGTGGACTAGCCGGGAATGAGCAGTTCTTC.

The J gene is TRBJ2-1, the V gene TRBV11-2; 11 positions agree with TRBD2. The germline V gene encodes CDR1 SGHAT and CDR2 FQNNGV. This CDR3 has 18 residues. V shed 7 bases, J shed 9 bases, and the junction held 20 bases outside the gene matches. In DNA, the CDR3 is TGTGCCAGCACCTCACTCCGTGGGGGTAGCGGGAGGGGTGGTGAGCAGTTCTTC. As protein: CASTSLRGGSGRGGEQFF.

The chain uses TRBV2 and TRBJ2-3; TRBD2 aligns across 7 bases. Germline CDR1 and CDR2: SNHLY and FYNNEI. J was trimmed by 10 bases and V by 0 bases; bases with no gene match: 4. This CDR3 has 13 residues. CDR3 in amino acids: CASSEALGRAQYF. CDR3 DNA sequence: TGTGCCAGCAGTGAAGCGCTAGGGAGGGCGCAGTATTTT.

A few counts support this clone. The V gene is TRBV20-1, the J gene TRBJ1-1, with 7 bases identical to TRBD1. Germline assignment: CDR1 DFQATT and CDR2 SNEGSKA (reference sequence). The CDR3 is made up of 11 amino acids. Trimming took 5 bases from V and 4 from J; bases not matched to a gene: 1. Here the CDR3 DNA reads TGCAGTGCTTGGGACAGCACTGAAGCTTTCTTT. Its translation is CSAWDSTEAFF.

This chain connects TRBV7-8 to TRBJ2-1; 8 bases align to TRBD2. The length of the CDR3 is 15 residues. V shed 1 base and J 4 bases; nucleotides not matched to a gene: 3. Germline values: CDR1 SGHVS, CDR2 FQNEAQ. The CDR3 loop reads CASSLEAGGYNEQFF. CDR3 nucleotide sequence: TGTGCCAGCAGCTTAGAGGCGGGAGGATACAATGAGCAGTTCTTC.

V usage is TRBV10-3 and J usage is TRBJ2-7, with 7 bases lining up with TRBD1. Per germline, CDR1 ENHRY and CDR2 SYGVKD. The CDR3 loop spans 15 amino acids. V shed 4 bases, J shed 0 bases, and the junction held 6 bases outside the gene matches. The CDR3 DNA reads TGTGCCATCAGTGCTCGGGACAGCTTCTCCTACGAGCAGTACTTC. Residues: CAISARDSFSYEQYF.

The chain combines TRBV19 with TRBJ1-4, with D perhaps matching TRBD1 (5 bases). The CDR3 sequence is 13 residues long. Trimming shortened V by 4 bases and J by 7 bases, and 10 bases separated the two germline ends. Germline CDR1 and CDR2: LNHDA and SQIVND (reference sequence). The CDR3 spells CASSTGFGEKLFF. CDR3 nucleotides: TGTGCCAGTAGTACAGGGTTTGGTGAAAAACTGTTTTTT.

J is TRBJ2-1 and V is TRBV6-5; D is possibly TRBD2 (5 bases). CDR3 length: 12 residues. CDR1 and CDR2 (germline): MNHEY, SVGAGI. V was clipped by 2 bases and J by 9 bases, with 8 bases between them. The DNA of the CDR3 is TGTGCCAGCAGTTACAGCGGCGGTGAGCAGTTCTTC. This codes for CASSYSGGEQFF.

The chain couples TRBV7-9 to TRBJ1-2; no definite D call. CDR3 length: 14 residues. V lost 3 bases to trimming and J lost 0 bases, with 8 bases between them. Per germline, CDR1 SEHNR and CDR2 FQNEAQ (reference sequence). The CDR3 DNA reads TGTGCCAGCAGCTTCCTCGGGGCTAACTATGGCTACACCTTC. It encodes CASSFLGANYGYTF.

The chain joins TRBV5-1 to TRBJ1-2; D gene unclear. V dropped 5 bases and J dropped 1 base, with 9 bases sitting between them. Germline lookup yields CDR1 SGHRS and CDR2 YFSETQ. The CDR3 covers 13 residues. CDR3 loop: CASSPYYNYGYTF. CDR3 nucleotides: TGCGCCAGCAGTCCATACTATAACTATGGCTACACCTTC.

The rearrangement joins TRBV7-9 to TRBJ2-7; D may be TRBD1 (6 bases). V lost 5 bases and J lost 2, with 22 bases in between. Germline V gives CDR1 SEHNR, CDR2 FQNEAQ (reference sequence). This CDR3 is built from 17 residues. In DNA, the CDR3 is TGTGCCAGCAGCCATTTACCCCCGGGACACCGCGCCTACGAGCAGTACTTC. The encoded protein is CASSHLPPGHRAYEQYF.

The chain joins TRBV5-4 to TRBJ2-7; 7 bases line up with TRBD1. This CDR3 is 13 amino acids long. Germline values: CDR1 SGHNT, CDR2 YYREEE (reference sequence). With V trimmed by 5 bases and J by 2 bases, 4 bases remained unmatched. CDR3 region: CASSRGQAYEQYF. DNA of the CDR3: TGTGCCAGCAGTCGTGGACAGGCCTACGAGCAGTACTTC.

CDR3 sequence: CASSEGQGAYEQYF. The CDR3 DNA sequence: TGCGCCAGCAGTGAGGGTCAGGGGGCCTACGAGCAGTACTTC. The V gene is TRBV10-2, the J gene TRBJ2-7, with TRBD1 matching 7 bases. In germline, CDR1 is WSHSY, CDR2 SAAADI. V lost 2 bases to trimming and J lost 2 bases; unmatched junction nucleotides: 3. The CDR3 has 14 amino acids.

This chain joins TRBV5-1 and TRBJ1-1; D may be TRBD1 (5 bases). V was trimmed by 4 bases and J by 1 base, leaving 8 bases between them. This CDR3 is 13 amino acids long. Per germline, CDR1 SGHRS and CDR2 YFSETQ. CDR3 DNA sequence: TGCGCCAGCAGCACAGGTGGGAACACTGAAGCTTTCTTT. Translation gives CASSTGGNTEAFF.

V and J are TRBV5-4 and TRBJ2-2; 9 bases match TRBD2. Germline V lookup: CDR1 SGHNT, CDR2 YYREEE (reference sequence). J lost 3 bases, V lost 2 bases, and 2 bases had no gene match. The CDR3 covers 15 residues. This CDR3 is CASSLGGGDTGELFF. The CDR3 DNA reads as TGTGCCAGCAGCTTAGGCGGGGGGGACACCGGGGAGCTGTTTTTT.

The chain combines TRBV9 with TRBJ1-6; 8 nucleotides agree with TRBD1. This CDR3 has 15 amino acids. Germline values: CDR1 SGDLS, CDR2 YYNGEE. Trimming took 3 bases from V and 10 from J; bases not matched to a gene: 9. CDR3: CASSAKTGANSPLHF. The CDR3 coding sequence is TGTGCCAGCAGCGCTAAGACAGGGGCTAACTCACCCCTCCACTTT.